The entry that follows covers one TCR beta chain sequence. Its antigen remains unidentified. Each CDR3 protein is one row after TCRdb ran MiXCR on the 5' RACE reads. The table records 55,000 to 70,000 distinct CDR3 sequences, around 26% of them present only once. General study results and limits: Tumor-infiltrating Treg TCR alpha and beta sequences overlapped most with tumor naive CD4+ T cells, then blood naive.

Trimming pared 5 bases from V and 7 bases from J, leaving 18 bases between. The germline V gene encodes CDR1 SEHNR and CDR2 FQNEAQ (reference sequence). The CDR3 totals 15 residues. Sample: tumor-infiltrating memory CD4+ T cells sorted from the breast tumor. Subset defined: memory CD4+ T cells, CD4+CD45RO+CD25-. This chain connects TRBV7-9 to TRBJ2-4; D tentatively reads TRBD1 or TRBD2 (6 bases each). The sequence derives from a female donor with breast cancer. The CDR3 coding sequence is TGTGCCAGCAGCCCCGAGGGGGGTAATGGGAACATTCAGTACTTC. It specifies CASSPEGGNGNIQYF.